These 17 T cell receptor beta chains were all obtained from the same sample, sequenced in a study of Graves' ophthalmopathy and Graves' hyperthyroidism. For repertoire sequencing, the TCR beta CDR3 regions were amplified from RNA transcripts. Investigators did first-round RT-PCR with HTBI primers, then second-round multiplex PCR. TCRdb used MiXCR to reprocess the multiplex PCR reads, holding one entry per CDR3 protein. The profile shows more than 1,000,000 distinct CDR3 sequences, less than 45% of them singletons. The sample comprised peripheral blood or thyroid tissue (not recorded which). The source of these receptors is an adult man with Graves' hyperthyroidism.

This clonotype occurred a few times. CDR3 protein: CASSLALQDGTQYF. The CDR3 DNA reads as TGCGCCAGCAGCTTGGCCCTACAGGATGGGACCCAGTACTTC. J is TRBJ2-5 and V is TRBV5-1; possible D gene TRBD1, 5 bases. V lost 0 bases, J lost 7 bases, and 13 bases lay in between. In germline, CDR1 is SGHRS, CDR2 YFSETQ. CDR3 length: 14 amino acids.

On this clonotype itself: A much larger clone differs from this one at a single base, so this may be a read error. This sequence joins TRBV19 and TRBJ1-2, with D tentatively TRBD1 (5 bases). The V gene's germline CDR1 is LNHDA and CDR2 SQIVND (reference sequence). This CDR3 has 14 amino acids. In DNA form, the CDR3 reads TGTGCCAGTATCGGGAGAAGGGGCGTCTATGGCCACACCTTC. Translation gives CASIGRRGVYGHTF.

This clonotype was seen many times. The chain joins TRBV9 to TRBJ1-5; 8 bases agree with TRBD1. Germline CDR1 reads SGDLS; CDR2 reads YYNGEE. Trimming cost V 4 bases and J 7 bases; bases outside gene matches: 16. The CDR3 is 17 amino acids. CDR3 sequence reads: CASSPTGGGPWDQPQHF. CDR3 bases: TGTGCCAGCAGCCCAACAGGGGGGGGGCCCTGGGACCAGCCCCAGCATTTT.

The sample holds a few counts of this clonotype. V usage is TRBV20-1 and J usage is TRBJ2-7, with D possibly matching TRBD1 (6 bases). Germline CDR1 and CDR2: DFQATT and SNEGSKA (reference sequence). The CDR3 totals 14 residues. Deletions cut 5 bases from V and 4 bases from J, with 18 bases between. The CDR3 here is CSASYRESGYEQYF. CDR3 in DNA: TGCAGTGCTTCGTACAGGGAATCTGGATACGAGCAGTACTTC.

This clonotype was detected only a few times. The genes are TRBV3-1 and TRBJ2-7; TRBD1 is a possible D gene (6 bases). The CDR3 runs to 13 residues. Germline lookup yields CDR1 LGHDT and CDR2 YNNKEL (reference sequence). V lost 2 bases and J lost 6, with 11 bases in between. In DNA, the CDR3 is TGTGCCAGCAGCCAATACCCAGGGGTCGAGCAGTACTTC. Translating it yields CASSQYPGVEQYF.

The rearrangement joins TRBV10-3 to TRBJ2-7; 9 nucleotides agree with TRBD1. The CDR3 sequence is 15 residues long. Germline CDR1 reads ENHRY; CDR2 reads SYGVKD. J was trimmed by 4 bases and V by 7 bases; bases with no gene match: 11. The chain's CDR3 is CAITTLGTGMYEQYF. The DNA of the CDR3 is TGTGCCATCACCACCCTGGGGACAGGGATGTACGAGCAGTACTTC.

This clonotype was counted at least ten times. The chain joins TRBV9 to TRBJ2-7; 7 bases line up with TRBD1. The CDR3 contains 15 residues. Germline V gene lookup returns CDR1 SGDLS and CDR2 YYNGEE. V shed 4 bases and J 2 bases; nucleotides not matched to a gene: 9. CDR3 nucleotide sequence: TGTGCCAGCAGCCCAACAGGGGCCAGCGCCTACGAGCAGTACTTC. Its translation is CASSPTGASAYEQYF.

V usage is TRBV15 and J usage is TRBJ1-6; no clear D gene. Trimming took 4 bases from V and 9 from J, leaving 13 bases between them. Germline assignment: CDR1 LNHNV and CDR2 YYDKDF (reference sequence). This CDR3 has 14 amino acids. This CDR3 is CATSKDGESSPLHF. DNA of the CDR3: TGTGCCACCAGCAAGGACGGAGAAAGTTCACCCCTCCACTTT. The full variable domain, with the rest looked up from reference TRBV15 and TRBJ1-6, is DAMVIQNPRYQVTQFGKPVTLSCSQTLNHNVMYWYQQKSSQAPKLLFHYYDKDFNNEADTPDNFQSRRPNTSFCFLDIRSPGLGDTAMYLCATSKDGESSPLHFGNGTRLTVT.

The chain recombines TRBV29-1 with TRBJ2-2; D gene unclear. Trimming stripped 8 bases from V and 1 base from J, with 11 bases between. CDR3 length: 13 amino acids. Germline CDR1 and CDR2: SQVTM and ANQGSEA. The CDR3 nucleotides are TGCAGCTTTGGGGTGCGGAACACCGGGGAGCTGTTTTTT. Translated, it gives CSFGVRNTGELFF.

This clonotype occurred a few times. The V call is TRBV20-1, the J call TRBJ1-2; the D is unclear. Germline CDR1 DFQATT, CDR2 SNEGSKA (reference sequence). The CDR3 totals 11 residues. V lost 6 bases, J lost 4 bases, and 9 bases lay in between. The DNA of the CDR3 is TGCAGTGCATGGGTGGGCTATGGCTACACCTTC. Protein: CSAWVGYGYTF.

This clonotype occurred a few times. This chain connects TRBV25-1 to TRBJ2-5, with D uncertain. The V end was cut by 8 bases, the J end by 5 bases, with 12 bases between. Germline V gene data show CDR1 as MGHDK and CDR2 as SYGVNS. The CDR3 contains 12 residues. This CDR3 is CASGVSWETQYF. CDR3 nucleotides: TGTGCCAGCGGGGTTTCGTGGGAGACCCAGTACTTC.

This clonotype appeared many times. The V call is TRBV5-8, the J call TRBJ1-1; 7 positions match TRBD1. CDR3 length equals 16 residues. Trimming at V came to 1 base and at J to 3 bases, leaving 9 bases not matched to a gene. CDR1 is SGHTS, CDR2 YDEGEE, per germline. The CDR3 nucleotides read TGTGCCAGCAGCTTGAGATCGACAGGGTTGGACACTGAAGCTTTCTTT. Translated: CASSLRSTGLDTEAFF.

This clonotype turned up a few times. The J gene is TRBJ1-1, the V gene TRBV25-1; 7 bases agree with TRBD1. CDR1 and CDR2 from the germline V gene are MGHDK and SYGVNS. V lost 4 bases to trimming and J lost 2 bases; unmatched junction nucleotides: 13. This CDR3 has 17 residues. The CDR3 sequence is CASSASRDSLINTEAFF. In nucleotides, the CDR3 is TGTGCCAGCAGTGCTAGCAGGGACAGTCTCATTAACACTGAAGCTTTCTTT.

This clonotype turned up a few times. In DNA, the CDR3 is TGTGCCAGCAGCTTAGACGGGGAAAGCACTGAAGCTTTCTTT. As protein: CASSLDGESTEAFF. The chain links TRBV7-9 to TRBJ1-1; D is unclear. CDR3 length equals 14 residues. V was trimmed by 1 base and J by 4 bases, leaving 10 bases between them. Per the germline V gene, CDR1 is SEHNR and CDR2 is FQNEAQ (reference sequence).

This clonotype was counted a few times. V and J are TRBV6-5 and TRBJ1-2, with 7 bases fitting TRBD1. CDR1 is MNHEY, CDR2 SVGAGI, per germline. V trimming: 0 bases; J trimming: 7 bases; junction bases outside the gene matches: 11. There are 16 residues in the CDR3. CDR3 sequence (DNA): TGTGCCAGCAGTTACTCTAGGGCAACAGGGGTTGTTGGCTACACCTTC. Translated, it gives CASSYSRATGVVGYTF.

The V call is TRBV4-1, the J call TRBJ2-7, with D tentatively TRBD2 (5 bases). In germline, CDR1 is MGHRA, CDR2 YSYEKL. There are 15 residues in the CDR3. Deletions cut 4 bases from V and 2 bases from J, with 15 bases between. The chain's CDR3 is CASSPIRTGAYEQYF. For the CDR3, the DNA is TGCGCCAGCAGCCCCATAAGGACTGGGGCCTACGAGCAGTACTTC.

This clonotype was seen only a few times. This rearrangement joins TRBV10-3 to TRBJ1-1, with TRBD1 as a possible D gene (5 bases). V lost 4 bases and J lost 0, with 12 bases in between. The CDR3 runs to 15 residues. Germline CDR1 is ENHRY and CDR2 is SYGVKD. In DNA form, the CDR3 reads TGTGCCATCAGTGCCGGGGGAGTTATGAACACTGAAGCTTTCTTT. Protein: CAISAGGVMNTEAFF.